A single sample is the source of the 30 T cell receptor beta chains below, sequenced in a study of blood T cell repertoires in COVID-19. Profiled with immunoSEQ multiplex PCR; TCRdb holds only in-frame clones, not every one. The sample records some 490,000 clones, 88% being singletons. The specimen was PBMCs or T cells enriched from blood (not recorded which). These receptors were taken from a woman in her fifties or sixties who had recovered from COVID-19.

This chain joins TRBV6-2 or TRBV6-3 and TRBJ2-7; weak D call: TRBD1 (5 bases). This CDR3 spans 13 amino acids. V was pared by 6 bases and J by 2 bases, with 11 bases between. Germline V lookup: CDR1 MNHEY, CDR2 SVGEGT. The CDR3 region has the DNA TGTGCCAGCAGCCATGCGGACACCTACGAGCAGTACGTC. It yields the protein CASSHADTYEQYV.

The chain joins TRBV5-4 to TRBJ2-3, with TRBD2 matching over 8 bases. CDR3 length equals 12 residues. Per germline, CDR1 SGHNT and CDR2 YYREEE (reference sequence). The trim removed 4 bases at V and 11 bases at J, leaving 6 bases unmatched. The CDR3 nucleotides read TGTGCCAGCAGCCCCAGGAGCGGGGGGCAGTATTTT. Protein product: CASSPRSGGQYF. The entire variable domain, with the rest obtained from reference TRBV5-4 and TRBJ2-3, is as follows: ETGVTQSPTHLIKTRGQQVTLRCSSQSGHNTVSWYQQALGQGPQFIFQYYREEENGRGNFPPRFSGLQFPNYSSELNVNALELDDSALYLCASSPRSGGQYFGPGTRLTVL.

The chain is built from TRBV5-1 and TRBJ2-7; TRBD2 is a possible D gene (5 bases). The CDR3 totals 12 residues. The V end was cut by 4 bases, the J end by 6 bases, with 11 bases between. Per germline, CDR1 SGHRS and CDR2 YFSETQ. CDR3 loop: CASSPGKSEQYF. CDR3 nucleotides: TGCGCCAGCAGCCCGGGGAAAAGCGAGCAGTACTTC. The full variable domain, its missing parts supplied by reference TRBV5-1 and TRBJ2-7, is KAGVTQTPRYLIKTRGQQVTLSCSPISGHRSVSWYQQTPGQGLQFLFEYFSETQRNKGNFPGRFSGRQFSNSRSEMNVSTLELGDSALYLCASSPGKSEQYFGPGTRLTVT.

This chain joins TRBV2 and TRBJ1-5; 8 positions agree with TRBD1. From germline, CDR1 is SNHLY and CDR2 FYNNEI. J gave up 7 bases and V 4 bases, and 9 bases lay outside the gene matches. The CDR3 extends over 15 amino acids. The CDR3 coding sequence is TGTGCCAGCAGTGGAACAGGGGGACTATGGCAGCCCCAGCATTTT. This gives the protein CASSGTGGLWQPQHF.

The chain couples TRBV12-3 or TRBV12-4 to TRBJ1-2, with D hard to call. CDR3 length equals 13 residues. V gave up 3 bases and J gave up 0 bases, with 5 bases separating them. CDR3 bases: TGTGCCAGCAGTTTGTCTCCTAACTATGGCTACACCTTC. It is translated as CASSLSPNYGYTF.

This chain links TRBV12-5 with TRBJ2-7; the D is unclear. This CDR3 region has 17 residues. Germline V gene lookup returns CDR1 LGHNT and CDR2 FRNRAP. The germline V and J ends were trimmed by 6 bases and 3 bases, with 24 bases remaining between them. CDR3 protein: CASGQIGETPSIYEQYF. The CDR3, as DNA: TGTGCTAGTGGCCAAATAGGCGAGACACCCTCGATCTACGAGCAGTACTTC.

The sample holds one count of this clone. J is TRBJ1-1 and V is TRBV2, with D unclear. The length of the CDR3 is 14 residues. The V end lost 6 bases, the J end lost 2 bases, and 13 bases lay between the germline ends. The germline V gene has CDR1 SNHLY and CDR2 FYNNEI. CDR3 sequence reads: CASSRTTLNTEAFF. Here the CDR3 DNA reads TGTGCCAGCAGCCGAACGACACTTAACACTGAAGCTTTCTTT. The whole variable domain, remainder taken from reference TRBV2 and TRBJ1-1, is EPEVTQTPSHQVTQMGQEVILRCVPISNHLYFYWYRQILGQKVEFLVSFYNNEISEKSEIFDDQFSVERPDGSNFTLKIRSTKLEDSAMYFCASSRTTLNTEAFFGQGTRLTVV.

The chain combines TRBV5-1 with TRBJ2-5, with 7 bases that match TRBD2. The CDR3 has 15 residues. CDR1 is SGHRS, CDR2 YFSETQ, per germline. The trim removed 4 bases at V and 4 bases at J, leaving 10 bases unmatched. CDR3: CASSPGAGDGETQYF. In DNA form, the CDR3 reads TGCGCCAGCAGCCCTGGGGCGGGGGATGGAGAGACCCAGTACTTC.

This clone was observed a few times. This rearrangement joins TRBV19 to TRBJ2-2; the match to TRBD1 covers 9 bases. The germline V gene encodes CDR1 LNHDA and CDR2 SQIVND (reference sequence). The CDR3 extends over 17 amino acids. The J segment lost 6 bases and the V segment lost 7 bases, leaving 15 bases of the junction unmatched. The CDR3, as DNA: TGTGCCAGTACCCCGACAGGGGGGAGGGTTAAATCCGGGGAGCTGTTTTTT. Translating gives CASTPTGGRVKSGELFF.

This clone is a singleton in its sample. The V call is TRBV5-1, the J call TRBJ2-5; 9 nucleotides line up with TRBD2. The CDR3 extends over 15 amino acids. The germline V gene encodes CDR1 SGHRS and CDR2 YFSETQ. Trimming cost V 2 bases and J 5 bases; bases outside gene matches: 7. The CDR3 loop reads CASSLTGTSMETQYF. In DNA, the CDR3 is TGCGCCAGCAGCTTAACCGGGACTAGCATGGAGACCCAGTACTTC.

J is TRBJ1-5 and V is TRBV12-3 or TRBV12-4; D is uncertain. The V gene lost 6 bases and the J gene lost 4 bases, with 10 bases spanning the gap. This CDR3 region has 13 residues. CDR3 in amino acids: CASSLLRNQPQHF. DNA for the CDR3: TGTGCCAGCAGCCTACTGCGTAATCAGCCCCAGCATTTT.

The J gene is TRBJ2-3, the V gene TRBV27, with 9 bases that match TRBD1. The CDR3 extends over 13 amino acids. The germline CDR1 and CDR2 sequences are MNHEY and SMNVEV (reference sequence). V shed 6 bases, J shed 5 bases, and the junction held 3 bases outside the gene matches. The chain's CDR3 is CASRRTGEDTQYF. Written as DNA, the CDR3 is TGTGCCAGCAGACGGACAGGGGAAGATACGCAGTATTTT.

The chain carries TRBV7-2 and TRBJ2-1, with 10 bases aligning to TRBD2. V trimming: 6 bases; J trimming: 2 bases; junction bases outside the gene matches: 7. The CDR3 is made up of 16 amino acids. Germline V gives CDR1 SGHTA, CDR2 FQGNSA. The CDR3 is CASRPGLAATYNEQFF. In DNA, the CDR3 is TGTGCCAGCAGACCCGGACTAGCGGCCACCTACAATGAGCAGTTCTTC.

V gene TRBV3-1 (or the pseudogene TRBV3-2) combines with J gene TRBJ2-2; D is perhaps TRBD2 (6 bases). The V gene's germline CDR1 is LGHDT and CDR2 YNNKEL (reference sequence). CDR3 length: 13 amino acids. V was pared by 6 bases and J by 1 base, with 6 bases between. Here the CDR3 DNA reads TGTGCCAGCAGGGGGGGGAACACCGGGGAGCTGTTTTTT. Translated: CASRGGNTGELFF.

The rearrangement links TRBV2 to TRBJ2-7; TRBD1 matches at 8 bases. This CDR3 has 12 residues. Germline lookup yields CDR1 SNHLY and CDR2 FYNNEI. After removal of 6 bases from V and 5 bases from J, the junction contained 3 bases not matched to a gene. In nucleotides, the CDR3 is TGTGCCAGCAGGACAGGGGACCACGAGCAGTACTTC. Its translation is CASRTGDHEQYF.

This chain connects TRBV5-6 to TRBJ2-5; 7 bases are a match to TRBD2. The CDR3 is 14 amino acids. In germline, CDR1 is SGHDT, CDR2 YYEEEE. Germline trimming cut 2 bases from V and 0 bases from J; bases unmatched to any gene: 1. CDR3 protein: CASSLAGYQETQYF. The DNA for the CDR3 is TGTGCCAGCAGCTTAGCGGGGTACCAAGAGACCCAGTACTTC.

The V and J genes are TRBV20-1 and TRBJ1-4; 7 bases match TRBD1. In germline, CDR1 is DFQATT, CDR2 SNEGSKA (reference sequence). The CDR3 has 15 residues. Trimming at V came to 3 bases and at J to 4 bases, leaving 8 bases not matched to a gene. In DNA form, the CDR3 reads TGCAGTGCTAGTAGTGACAGGGACGTTAATGAAAAACTGTTTTTT. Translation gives CSASSDRDVNEKLFF.

The DNA of the CDR3 is TGTGCCAGCAAGGGAGGAAACGAGCAGTACGTC. Residues: CASKGGNEQYV. The V call is TRBV3-1 (or the pseudogene TRBV3-2), the J call TRBJ2-7; possibly TRBD2 for D (6 bases). V was cut by 7 bases and J by 5 bases, with 9 bases left in between. CDR3 length equals 11 residues. Per the germline V gene, CDR1 is LGHDT and CDR2 is YNNKEL (reference sequence).

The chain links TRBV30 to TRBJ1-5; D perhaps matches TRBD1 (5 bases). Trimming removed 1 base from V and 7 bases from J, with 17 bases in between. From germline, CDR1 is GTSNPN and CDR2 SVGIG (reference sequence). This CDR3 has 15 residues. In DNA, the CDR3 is TGTGCCTGGAGTGCAGGTGGAGGGGAAGGCCAGCCCCAGCATTTT. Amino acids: CAWSAGGGEGQPQHF.

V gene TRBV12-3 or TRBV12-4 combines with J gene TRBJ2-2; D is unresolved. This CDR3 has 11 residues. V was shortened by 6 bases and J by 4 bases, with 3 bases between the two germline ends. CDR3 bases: TGTGCCAGCAGACTCACCGGGGAGCTGTTTTTT. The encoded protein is CASRLTGELFF.

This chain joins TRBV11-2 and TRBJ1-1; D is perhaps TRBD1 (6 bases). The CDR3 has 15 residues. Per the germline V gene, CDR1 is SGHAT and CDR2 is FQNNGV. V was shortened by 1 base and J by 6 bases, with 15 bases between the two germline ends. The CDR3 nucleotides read TGTGCCAGCAGCTTAGTTGGCAGGGGAGCCGCTGAAGCTTTCTTT. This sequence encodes CASSLVGRGAAEAFF.

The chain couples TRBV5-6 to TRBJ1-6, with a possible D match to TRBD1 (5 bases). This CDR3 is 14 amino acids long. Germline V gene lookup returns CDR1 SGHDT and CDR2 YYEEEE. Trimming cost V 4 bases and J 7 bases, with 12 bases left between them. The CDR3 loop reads CASSPGGGNSPLHF. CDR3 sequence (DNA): TGTGCCAGCAGCCCCGGGGGGGGAAATTCACCCCTCCACTTT.

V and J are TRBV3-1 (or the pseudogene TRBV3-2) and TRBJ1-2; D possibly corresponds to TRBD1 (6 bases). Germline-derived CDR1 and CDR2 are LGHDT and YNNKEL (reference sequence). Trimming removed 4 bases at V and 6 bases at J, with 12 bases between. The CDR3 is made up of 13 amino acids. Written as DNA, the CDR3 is TGTGCCAGCAGCCGGGCAGGGGCCGATGGCTACACCTTC. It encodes CASSRAGADGYTF.

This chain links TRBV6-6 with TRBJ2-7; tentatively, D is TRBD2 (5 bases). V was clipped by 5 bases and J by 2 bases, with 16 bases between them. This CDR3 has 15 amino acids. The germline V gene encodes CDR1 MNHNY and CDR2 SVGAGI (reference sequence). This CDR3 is CASSPGGGMAYEQYF. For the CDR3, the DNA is TGTGCCAGCAGTCCCGGAGGTGGGATGGCCTACGAGCAGTACTTC.

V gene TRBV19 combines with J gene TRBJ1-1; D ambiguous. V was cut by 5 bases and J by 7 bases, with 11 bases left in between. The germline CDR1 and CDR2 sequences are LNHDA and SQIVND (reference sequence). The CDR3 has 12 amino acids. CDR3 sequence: CASSSAGIEAFF. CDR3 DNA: TGTGCCAGTAGTTCCGCAGGTATTGAAGCTTTCTTT.

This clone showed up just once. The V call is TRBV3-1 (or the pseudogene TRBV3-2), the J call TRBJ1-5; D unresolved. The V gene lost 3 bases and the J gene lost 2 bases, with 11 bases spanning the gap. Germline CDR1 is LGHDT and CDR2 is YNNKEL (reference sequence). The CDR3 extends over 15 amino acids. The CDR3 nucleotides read TGTGCCAGCAGCCAGGACCTCGGGGGCAATCAGCCCCAGCATTTT. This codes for CASSQDLGGNQPQHF.

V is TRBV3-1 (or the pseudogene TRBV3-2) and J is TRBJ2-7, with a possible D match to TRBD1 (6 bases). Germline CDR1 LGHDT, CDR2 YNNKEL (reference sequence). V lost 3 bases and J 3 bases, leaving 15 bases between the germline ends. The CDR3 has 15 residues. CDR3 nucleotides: TGTGCCAGCAGCCACAACCGGGACAAACTCTACGAGCAGTACTTC. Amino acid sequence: CASSHNRDKLYEQYF.

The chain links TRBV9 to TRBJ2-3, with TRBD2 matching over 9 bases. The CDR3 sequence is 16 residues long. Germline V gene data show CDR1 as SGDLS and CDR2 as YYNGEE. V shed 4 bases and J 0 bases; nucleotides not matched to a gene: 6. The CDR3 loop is CASSPPGLASTDTQYF. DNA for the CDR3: TGTGCCAGCAGCCCCCCGGGACTAGCCAGCACAGATACGCAGTATTTT.

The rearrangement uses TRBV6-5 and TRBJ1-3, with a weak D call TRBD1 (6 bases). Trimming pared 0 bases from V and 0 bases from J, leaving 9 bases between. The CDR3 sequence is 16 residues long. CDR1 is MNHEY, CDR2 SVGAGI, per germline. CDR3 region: CASSYSGGTSGNTIYF. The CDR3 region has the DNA TGTGCCAGCAGTTACTCAGGGGGTACCTCTGGAAACACCATATATTTT.

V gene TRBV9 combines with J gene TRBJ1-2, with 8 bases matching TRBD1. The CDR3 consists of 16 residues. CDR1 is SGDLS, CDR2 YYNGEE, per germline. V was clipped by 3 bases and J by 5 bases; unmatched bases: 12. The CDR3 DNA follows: TGTGCCAGCAGCGCCGATGACAGGGGTAGTTGGTATGGCTACACCTTC. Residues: CASSADDRGSWYGYTF.